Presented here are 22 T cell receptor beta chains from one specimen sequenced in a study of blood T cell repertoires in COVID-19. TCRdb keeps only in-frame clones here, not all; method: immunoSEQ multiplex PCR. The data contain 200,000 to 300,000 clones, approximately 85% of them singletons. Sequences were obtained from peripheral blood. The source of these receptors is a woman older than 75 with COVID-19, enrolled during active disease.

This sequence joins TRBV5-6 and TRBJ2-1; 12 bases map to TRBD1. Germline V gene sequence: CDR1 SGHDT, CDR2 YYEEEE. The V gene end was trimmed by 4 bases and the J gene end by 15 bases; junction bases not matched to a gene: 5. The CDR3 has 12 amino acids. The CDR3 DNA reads TGTGCCAGCAGCCGGGACAGGGGGCGATCGTTCTTC. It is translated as CASSRDRGRSFF.

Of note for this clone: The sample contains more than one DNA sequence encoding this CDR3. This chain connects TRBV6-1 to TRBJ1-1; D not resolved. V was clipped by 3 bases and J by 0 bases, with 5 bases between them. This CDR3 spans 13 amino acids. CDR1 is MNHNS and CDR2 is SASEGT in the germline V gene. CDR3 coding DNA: TGTGCCAGCAGTGAGGCAGTGAACACTGAAGCTTTCTTT. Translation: CASSEAVNTEAFF.

This chain's CDR3 is CASRKPGQGFSGANVLTF. For the CDR3, the DNA is TGTGCCAGCAGAAAGCCGGGACAGGGGTTCTCTGGGGCCAACGTCCTGACTTTC. V is TRBV11-2 and J is TRBJ2-6; 10 bases agree with TRBD1. Germline assignment: CDR1 SGHAT and CDR2 FQNNGV. V was pared by 6 bases and J by 0 bases, with 8 bases of the junction left unmatched. CDR3 length: 18 residues. The entire variable domain, with the rest obtained from reference TRBV11-2 and TRBJ2-6, is as follows: EAGVAQSPRYKIIEKRQSVAFWCNPISGHATLYWYQQILGQGPKLLIQFQNNGVVDDSQLPKDRFSAERLKGVDSTLKIQPAKLEDSAVYLCASRKPGQGFSGANVLTFGAGSRLTVL.

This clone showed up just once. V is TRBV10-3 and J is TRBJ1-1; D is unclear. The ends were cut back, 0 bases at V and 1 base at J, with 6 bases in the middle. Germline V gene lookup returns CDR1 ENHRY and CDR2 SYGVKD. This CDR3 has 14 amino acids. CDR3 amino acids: CAISESPGNTEAFF. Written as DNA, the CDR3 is TGTGCCATCAGTGAGTCACCAGGGAACACTGAAGCTTTCTTT.

The CDR3 DNA is TGTGCCAGCAGTTGGACTAGCGGGGCGGTTTATTTT. It specifies CASSWTSGAVYF. The genes are TRBV28 and TRBJ2-3, with 12 bases aligning to TRBD2. The CDR3 totals 12 residues. Germline V gene sequence: CDR1 MDHEN, CDR2 SYDVKM. V shed 4 bases and J 15 bases; nucleotides not matched to a gene: 5.

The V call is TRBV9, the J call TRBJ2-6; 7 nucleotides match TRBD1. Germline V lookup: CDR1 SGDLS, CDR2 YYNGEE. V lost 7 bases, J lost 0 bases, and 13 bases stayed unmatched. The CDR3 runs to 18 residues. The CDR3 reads CASPRGTVRPSGANVLTF. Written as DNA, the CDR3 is TGTGCCAGCCCTAGAGGGACAGTTAGACCCTCTGGGGCCAACGTCCTGACTTTC. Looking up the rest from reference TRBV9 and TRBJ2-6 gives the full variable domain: DSGVTQTPKHLITATGQRVTLRCSPRSGDLSVYWYQQSLDQGLQFLIQYYNGEERAKGNILERFSAQQFPDLHSELNLSSLELGDSALYFCASPRGTVRPSGANVLTFGAGSRLTVL.

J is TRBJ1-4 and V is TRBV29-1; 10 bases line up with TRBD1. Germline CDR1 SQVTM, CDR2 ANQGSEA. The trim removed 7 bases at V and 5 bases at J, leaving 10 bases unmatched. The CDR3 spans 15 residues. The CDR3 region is CSAKDPGQGNEKLFF. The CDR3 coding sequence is TGCAGCGCCAAAGACCCGGGACAGGGGAATGAAAAACTGTTTTTT.

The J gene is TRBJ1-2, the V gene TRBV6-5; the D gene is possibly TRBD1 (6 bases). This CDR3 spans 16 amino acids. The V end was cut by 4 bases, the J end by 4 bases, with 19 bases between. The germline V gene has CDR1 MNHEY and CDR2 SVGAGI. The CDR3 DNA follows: TGTGCCAGCAGTTCTACAACTGACAGGAAAGTCTATGGCTACACCTTC. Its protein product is CASSSTTDRKVYGYTF.

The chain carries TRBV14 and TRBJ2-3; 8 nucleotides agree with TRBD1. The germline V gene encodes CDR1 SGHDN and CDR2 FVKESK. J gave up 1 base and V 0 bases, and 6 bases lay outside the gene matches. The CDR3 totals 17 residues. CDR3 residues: CASSQDWGQARTDTQYF. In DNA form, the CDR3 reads TGTGCCAGCAGCCAAGATTGGGGACAGGCCCGCACAGATACGCAGTATTTT.

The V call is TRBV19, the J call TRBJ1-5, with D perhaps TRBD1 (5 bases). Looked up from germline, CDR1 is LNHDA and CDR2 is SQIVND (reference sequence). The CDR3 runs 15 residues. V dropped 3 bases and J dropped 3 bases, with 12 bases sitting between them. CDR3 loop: CASSIRQFFNQPQHF. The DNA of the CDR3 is TGTGCCAGTAGTATCAGACAGTTTTTCAATCAGCCCCAGCATTTT.

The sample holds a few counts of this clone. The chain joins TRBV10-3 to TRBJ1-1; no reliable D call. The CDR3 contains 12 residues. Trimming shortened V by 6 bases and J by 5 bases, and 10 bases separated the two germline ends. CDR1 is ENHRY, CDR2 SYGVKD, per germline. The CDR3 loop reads CAISDGYTEAFF. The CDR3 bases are TGTGCCATCAGCGACGGGTATACTGAAGCTTTCTTT.

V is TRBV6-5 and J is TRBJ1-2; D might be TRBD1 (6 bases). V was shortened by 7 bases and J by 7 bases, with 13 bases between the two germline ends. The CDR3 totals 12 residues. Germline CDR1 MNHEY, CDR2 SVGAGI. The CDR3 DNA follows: TGTGCCAGCACTACAGGGTCGGCTGGCTACACCTTC. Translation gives CASTTGSAGYTF.

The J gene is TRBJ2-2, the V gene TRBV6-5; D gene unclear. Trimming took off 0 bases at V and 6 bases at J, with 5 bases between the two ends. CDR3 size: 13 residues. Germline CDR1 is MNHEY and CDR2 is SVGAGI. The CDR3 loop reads CASSYSGSGELFF. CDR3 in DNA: TGTGCCAGCAGTTACTCCGGGTCCGGGGAGCTGTTTTTT.

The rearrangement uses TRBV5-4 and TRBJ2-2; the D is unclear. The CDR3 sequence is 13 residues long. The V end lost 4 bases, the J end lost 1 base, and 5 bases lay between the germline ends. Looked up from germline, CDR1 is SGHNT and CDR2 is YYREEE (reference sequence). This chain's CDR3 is CASSTQNTGELFF. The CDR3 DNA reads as TGTGCCAGCAGCACACAGAACACCGGGGAGCTGTTTTTT.

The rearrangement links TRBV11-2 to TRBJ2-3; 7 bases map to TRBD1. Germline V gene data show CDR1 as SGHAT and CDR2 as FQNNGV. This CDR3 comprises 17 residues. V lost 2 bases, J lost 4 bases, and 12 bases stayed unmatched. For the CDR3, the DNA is TGTGCCAGCAGCTTATCGGTACAGGGGAAGGCCTCAGATACGCAGTATTTT. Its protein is CASSLSVQGKASDTQYF.

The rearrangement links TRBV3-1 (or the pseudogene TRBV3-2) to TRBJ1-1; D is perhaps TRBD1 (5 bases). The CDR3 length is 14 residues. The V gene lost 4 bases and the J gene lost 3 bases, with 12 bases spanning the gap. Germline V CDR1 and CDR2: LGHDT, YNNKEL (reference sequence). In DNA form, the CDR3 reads TGTGCCAGCAGCCTCCCAGGACAATACACTGAAGCTTTCTTT. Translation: CASSLPGQYTEAFF.

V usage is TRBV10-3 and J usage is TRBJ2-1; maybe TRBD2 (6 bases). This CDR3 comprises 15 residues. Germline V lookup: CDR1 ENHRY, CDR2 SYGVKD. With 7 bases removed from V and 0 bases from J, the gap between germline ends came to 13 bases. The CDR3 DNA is TGTGCCATCAAGGGCTCGACTAGCTCCTACAATGAGCAGTTCTTC. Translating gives CAIKGSTSSYNEQFF.

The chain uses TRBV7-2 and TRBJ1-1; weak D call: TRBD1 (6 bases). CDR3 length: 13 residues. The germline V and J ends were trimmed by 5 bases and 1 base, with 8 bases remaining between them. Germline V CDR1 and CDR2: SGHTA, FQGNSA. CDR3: CASSVTGNTEAFF. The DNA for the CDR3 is TGTGCCAGCAGCGTGACAGGGAACACTGAAGCTTTCTTT.

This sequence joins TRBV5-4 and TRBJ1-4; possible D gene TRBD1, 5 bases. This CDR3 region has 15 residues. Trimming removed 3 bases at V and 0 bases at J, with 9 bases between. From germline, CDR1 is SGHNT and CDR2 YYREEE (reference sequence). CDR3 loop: CASSSQDTTNEKLFF. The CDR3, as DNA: TGTGCCAGCAGCTCGCAGGACACAACTAATGAAAAACTGTTTTTT.

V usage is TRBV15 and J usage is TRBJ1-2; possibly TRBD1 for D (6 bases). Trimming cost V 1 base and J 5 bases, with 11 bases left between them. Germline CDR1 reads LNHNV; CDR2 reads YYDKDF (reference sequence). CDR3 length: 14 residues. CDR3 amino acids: CATSRAGGWYGYTF. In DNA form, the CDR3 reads TGTGCCACCAGCAGAGCGGGGGGCTGGTATGGCTACACCTTC.

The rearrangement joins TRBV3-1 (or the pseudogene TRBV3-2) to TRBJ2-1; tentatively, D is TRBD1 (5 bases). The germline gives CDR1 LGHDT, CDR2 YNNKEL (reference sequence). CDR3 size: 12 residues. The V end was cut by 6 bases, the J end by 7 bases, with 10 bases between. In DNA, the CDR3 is TGTGCCAGCAGACATGCAGGGAATGAGCAGTTCTTC. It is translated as CASRHAGNEQFF.

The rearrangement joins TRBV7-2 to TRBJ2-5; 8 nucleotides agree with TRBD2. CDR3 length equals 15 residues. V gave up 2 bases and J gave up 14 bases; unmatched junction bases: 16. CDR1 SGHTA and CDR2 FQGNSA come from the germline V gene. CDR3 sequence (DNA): TGTGCCAGCAGCTTAAAGGCCGGGGGGGCGGTACCGTTATACTTC. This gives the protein CASSLKAGGAVPLYF. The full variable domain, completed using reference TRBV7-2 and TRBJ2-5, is GAGVSQSPSNKVTEKGKDVELRCDPISGHTALYWYRQSLGQGLEFLIYFQGNSAPDKSGLPSDRFSAERTGGSVSTLTIQRTQQEDSAVYLCASSLKAGGAVPLYFGPGTRLLVL.